This TCR beta chain was found in a study of blood T cell repertoires in COVID-19. On the study more broadly: Collection of acute and convalescent COVID-19 samples took place in the United States, Italy and Spain. PBMCs, B-cell-depleted T cells, or T cells were the source of the cDNA or gDNA that made up the material.

The ends lost 3 bases at V and 2 bases at J; junction bases unmatched: 3. Germline CDR1 reads LNHDA; CDR2 reads SQIVND (reference sequence). This CDR3 comprises 15 residues. This clone was seen once. Authors' analysis steps: Amplifying reference gene primers gave estimates of nucleated cell counts. Some clones are missing from TCRdb's copy, which holds only in-frame ones; the method was immunoSEQ multiplex PCR. V and J calls and clone size are given by that table; D and trimming were obtained from the DNA. The repertoire holds approximately 180,000 clones, more than 70% seen once, with 4.4% in the top ten.

The source of this sequence is a human donor in a cohort sampled during active COVID-19. The chain is built from TRBV19 and TRBJ1-5; TRBD1 aligns across 8 bases. The sequenced sample consisted of peripheral blood. The CDR3: CASSIRGLGNQPQHF. The CDR3, as DNA: TGTGCCAGTAGTATCAGGGGGCTGGGCAATCAGCCCCAGCATTTT.